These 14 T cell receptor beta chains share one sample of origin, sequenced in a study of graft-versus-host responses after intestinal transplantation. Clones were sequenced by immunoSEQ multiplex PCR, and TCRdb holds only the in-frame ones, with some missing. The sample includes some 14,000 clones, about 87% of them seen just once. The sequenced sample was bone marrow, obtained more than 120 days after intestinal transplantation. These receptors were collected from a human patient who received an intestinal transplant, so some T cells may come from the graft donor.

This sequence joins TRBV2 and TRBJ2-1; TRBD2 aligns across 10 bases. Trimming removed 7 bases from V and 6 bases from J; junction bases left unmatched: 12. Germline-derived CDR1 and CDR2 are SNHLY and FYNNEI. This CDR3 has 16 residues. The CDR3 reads CASIPRWSGRVNEQFF. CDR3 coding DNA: TGTGCCAGCATTCCCCGGTGGAGCGGGAGGGTCAATGAGCAGTTCTTC.

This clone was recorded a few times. CDR3 bases: TGTGCCAGCAGCGTAGCCGGGGGCTACCTGAATGAGCAGTTCTTC. It encodes CASSVAGGYLNEQFF. The chain has TRBV9 and TRBJ2-1; D tentatively reads TRBD1 or TRBD2 (6 bases each). With 0 bases removed from V and 7 bases from J, the gap between germline ends came to 14 bases. Germline V CDR1 and CDR2: SGDLS, YYNGEE. CDR3 length: 15 residues. Based on the CDR3 plus reference TRBV9 and TRBJ2-1, the full variable domain is DSGVTQTPKHLITATGQRVTLRCSPRSGDLSVYWYQQSLDQGLQFLIQYYNGEERAKGNILERFSAQQFPDLHSELNLSSLELGDSALYFCASSVAGGYLNEQFFGPGTRLTVL.

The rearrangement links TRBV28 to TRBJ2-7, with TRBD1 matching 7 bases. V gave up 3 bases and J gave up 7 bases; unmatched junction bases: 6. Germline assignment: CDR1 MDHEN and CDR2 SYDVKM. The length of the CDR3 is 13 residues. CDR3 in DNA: TGTGCCAGCAGTTTGAGCGCCAGGGGGGAGCAGTACTTC. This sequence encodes CASSLSARGEQYF.

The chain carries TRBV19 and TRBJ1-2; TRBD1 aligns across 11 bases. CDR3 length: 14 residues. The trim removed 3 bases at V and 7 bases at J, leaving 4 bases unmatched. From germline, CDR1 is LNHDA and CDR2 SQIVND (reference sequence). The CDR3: CASSIGQGAAGYTF. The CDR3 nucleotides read TGTGCCAGTAGTATTGGACAGGGGGCAGCTGGCTACACCTTC.

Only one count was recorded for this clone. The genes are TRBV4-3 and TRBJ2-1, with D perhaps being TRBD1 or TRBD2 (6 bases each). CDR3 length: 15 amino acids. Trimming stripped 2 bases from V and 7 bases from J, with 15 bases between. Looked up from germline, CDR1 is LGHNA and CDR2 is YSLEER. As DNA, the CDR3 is TGCGCCAGCAGCCAAATGGATCGGGGGCAAAATGAGCAGTTCTTC. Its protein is CASSQMDRGQNEQFF.

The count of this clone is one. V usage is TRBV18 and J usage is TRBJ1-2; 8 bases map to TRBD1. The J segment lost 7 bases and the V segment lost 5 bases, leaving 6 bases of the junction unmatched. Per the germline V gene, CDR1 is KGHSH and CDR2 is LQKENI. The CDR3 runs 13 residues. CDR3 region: CASSIQGALGYTF. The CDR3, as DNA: TGTGCCAGCTCAATCCAGGGGGCGCTTGGCTACACCTTC.

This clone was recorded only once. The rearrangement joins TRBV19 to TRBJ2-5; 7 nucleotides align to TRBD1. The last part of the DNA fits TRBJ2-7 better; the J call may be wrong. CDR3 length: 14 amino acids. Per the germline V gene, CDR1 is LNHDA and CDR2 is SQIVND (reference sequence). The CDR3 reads CASSMGQGAYEQYF. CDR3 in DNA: TGTGCCAGTAGTATGGGCCAGGGGGCCTACGAGCAGTACTTC.

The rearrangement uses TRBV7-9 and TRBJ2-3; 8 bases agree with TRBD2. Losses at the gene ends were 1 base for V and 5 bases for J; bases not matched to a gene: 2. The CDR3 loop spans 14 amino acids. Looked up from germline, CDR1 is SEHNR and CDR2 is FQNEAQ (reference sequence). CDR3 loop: CASSLGGGIDTQYF. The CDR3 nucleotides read TGTGCCAGCAGCTTAGGCGGGGGGATAGATACGCAGTATTTT.

The CDR3 bases are TGTGCCAGCAGGACCCATAGTGGAGCGGGAGGGAACACCGGGGAGCTGTTTTTT. The encoded protein is CASRTHSGAGGNTGELFF. The chain carries TRBV28 and TRBJ2-2, with TRBD2 matching 9 bases. The CDR3 extends over 18 amino acids. The germline CDR1 and CDR2 sequences are MDHEN and SYDVKM. V gave up 6 bases and J gave up 1 base; unmatched junction bases: 12.

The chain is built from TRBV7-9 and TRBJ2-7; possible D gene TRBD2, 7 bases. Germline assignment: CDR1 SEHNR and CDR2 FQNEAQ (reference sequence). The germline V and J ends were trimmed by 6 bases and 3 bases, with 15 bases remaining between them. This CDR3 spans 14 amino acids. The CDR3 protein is CASSPDGGHYEQYF. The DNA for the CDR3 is TGTGCCAGCAGTCCCGACGGGGGGCACTACGAGCAGTACTTC.

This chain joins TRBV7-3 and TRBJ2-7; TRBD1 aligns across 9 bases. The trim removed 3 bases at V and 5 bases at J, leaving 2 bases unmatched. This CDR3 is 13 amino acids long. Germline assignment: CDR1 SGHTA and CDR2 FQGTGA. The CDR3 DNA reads TGTGCCAGCAGCTTCGACAGGGGGAACGAGCAGTACTTC. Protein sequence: CASSFDRGNEQYF.

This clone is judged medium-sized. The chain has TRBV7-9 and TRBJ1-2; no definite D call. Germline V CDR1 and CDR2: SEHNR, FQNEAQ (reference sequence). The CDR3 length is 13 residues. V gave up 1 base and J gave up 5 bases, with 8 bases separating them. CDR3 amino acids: CASSLVSGYGYTF. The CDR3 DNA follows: TGTGCCAGCAGCTTAGTTTCCGGGTATGGCTACACCTTC.

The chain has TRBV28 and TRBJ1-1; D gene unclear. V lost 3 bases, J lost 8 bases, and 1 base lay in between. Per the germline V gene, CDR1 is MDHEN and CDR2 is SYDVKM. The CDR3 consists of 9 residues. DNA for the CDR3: TGTGCCAGCAGTTTGGAAGCTTTCTTT. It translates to CASSLEAFF. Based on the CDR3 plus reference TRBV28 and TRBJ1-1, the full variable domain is DVKVTQSSRYLVKRTGEKVFLECVQDMDHENMFWYRQDPGLGLRLIYFSYDVKMKEKGDIPEGYSVSREKKERFSLILESASTNQTSMYLCASSLEAFFGQGTRLTVV.

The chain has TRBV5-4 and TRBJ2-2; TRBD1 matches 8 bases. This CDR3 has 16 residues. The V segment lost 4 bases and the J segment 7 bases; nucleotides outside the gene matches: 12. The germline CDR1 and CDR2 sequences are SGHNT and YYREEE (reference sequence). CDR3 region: CASSRRQGAPGGELFF. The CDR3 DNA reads TGTGCCAGCAGCCGGAGGCAGGGGGCGCCGGGCGGGGAGCTGTTTTTT.